Following are 4 T cell receptor beta chains from one sample sequenced in a study of T cell responses to AZD1222 COVID-19 vaccine. TCRdb's copy holds only in-frame clones and misses some; the assay was immunoSEQ multiplex PCR. The table lists over 120,000 clones. Material for sequencing was peripheral blood. These receptor sequences come from an adult in good health.

This rearrangement joins TRBV6-1 to TRBJ2-7, with 11 bases fitting TRBD2. The CDR3 extends over 13 amino acids. The germline V gene encodes CDR1 MNHNS and CDR2 SASEGT. V dropped 7 bases and J dropped 6; count of bases not matched to a gene: 5. CDR3 DNA sequence: TGTGCCAGCAACTTAGCGGGGGGGAGCGAGCAGTACTTC. Translation: CASNLAGGSEQYF.

The V call is TRBV19, the J call TRBJ2-7, with 8 bases identical to TRBD1. The CDR3 runs to 14 residues. In germline, CDR1 is LNHDA, CDR2 SQIVND (reference sequence). V was pared by 1 base and J by 4 bases, with 3 bases of the junction left unmatched. This chain's CDR3 is CASSIGQGAYEQYF. In nucleotides, the CDR3 is TGTGCCAGTAGTATAGGGCAGGGGGCGTACGAGCAGTACTTC.

The chain recombines TRBV4-2 with TRBJ2-5, with TRBD2 identical over 8 bases. This CDR3 has 15 amino acids. Looked up from germline, CDR1 is LGHNA and CDR2 is YNFKEQ. V dropped 1 base and J dropped 9; count of bases not matched to a gene: 10. The CDR3 here is CASSQVEGTSTAQYF. For the CDR3, the DNA is TGTGCCAGCAGCCAAGTCGAGGGGACTAGTACGGCCCAGTACTTC.

The rearrangement uses TRBV18 and TRBJ1-1; D may be TRBD1 (5 bases). Germline CDR1 KGHSH, CDR2 LQKENI. The CDR3 sequence is 16 residues long. V lost 3 bases and J lost 0, with 14 bases in between. The CDR3 is CASSPQGLAMNTEAFF. CDR3 nucleotides: TGTGCCAGCTCACCTCAGGGTCTGGCCATGAACACTGAAGCTTTCTTT.